These 24 T cell receptor beta chains were all obtained from the same sample, sequenced in a study of T cell changes during pregnancy in multiple sclerosis. Libraries were prepared by immunoSEQ multiplex PCR; TCRdb keeps only in-frame clonotypes and omits some of them. The sample consists of more than 30,000 clones, 75% to 95% of them appearing once. The sample consisted of CD4+ T cells from peripheral blood mononuclear cells, taken in the third trimester of pregnancy. The receptors shown here come from a female donor in good health, enrolled as a control in a pregnancy study.

The DNA for the CDR3 is TGTGCCAGCACGGTAACAGCAGTGAGCTCCTACAATGAGCAGTTCTTC. This encodes CASTVTAVSSYNEQFF. The chain carries TRBV7-6 and TRBJ2-1, with D uncertain. V gave up 7 bases and J gave up 0 bases, with 16 bases separating them. Germline CDR1 and CDR2: SGHVS and FNYEAQ. The CDR3 consists of 16 residues.

The V and J genes are TRBV6-6 and TRBJ2-3, with D perhaps matching TRBD1 (6 bases). CDR1 and CDR2 (germline): MNHNY, SVGAGI (reference sequence). The CDR3 consists of 13 residues. Trimming left V 8 bases short and J 4 bases short, with 13 bases between. The CDR3 here is CASRGWGPDTQYF. The CDR3 DNA reads as TGTGCCAGCCGGGGTTGGGGGCCAGATACGCAGTATTTT.

This clone is a singleton in its sample. The chain employs TRBV30 and TRBJ2-5; 14 bases are shared with TRBD2. Germline CDR1 is GTSNPN and CDR2 is SVGIG (reference sequence). Germline trimming cut 0 bases from V and 1 base from J; bases unmatched to any gene: 4. The CDR3 consists of 17 residues. CDR3: CAWSVGGTSGGQETQYF. In DNA, the CDR3 is TGTGCCTGGAGTGTTGGGGGGACTAGCGGGGGCCAAGAGACCCAGTACTTC.

The rearrangement links TRBV6-5 to TRBJ1-3; D remains unclear. The germline CDR1 and CDR2 sequences are MNHEY and SVGAGI. The CDR3 contains 14 residues. Trimming stripped 2 bases from V and 4 bases from J, with 9 bases between. CDR3 amino acids: CASSYGLAGNTIYF. The CDR3 region has the DNA TGTGCCAGCAGTTACGGGCTAGCGGGAAACACCATATATTTT.

This chain uses TRBV6-5 with TRBJ2-2; 10 nucleotides match TRBD1. This CDR3 contains 15 residues. The germline V gene encodes CDR1 MNHEY and CDR2 SVGAGI. V was clipped by 5 bases and J by 5 bases; unmatched bases: 5. The CDR3 loop is CASSRTDRGTGELFF. CDR3 bases: TGTGCCAGCAGTCGGACGGACAGGGGGACCGGGGAGCTGTTTTTT.

The V gene is TRBV19, the J gene TRBJ1-5; 7 bases align to TRBD1. The CDR3 extends over 15 amino acids. Germline loops: CDR1 LNHDA, CDR2 SQIVND (reference sequence). V lost 3 bases, J lost 4 bases, and 6 bases stayed unmatched. The CDR3 nucleotides are TGTGCCAGTAGTATCCGGGACAGACTAAATCAGCCCCAGCATTTT. Residues: CASSIRDRLNQPQHF. The variable domain in full, with the rest retrieved from reference TRBV19 and TRBJ1-5, is DGGITQSPKYLFRKEGQNVTLSCEQNLNHDAMYWYRQDPGQGLRLIYYSQIVNDFQKGDIAEGYSVSREKKESFPLTVTSAQKNPTAFYLCASSIRDRLNQPQHFGDGTRLSIL.

Comment on this clone: The germline gene is not matched at one end of the junction; a read error may be the cause. CDR3 region: CASSQGQTNSGELFF. The CDR3 DNA sequence: TGCGCCAGCAGCCAGGGACAAACGAACTCCGGGGAGCTGTTTTTT. The V gene is TRBV5-1, the J gene TRBJ2-2; D is perhaps TRBD1 (6 bases). The CDR3 is 15 amino acids. The germline gives CDR1 SGHRS, CDR2 YFSETQ.

The chain uses TRBV30 and TRBJ2-3; the D is unclear. The germline V and J ends were trimmed by 1 base and 2 bases, with 10 bases remaining between them. The CDR3 contains 14 residues. CDR1 and CDR2 (germline): GTSNPN, SVGIG (reference sequence). CDR3 residues: CAWSGLTATDTQYF. For the CDR3, the DNA is TGTGCCTGGAGTGGACTGACTGCCACAGATACGCAGTATTTT.

The chain recombines TRBV11-2 with TRBJ1-2, with 8 nucleotides matching TRBD1. This CDR3 is 14 amino acids long. V lost 5 bases to trimming and J lost 3 bases; unmatched junction nucleotides: 5. Germline V CDR1 and CDR2: SGHAT, FQNNGV. This CDR3 reads CASSPTGVDYGYTF. In DNA form, the CDR3 reads TGTGCCAGCAGCCCGACAGGGGTCGACTATGGCTACACCTTC.

V is TRBV7-9 and J is TRBJ2-1; 9 bases align to TRBD2. V was clipped by 5 bases and J by 7 bases; unmatched bases: 15. The germline CDR1 and CDR2 sequences are SEHNR and FQNEAQ (reference sequence). The CDR3 has 17 amino acids. This CDR3 is CASSDPRGGRAINEQFF. DNA for the CDR3: TGTGCCAGCAGCGACCCCAGGGGCGGGAGGGCCATAAATGAGCAGTTCTTC.

The count of this clone is one. V usage is TRBV7-2 and J usage is TRBJ1-1; the D is unclear. Trimming removed 2 bases from V and 3 bases from J, with 7 bases in between. The CDR3 totals 13 residues. Germline V gives CDR1 SGHTA, CDR2 FQGNSA. CDR3 DNA: TGTGCCAGCAGCTTAAGCCGGGACACTGAAGCTTTCTTT. Amino acids: CASSLSRDTEAFF.

This clone showed up just a few times. The chain recombines TRBV6-1 with TRBJ1-5; D unclear. CDR1 is MNHNS and CDR2 is SASEGT in the germline V gene. The CDR3 sequence is 13 residues long. Trimming removed 1 base from V and 7 bases from J, with 8 bases in between. Written as DNA, the CDR3 is TGTGCCAGCAGTGAAGAGGGAGTACAGCCCCAGCATTTT. Translated: CASSEEGVQPQHF.

This clone was recorded only once. The gene calls are TRBV19 and TRBJ2-1; 7 nucleotides agree with TRBD1. The germline CDR1 and CDR2 sequences are LNHDA and SQIVND (reference sequence). V dropped 2 bases and J dropped 15; count of bases not matched to a gene: 10. The CDR3 contains 13 residues. CDR3 bases: TGTGCCAGTAGTATACCTCCAGACAGGGCCCGGTTCTTC. It encodes CASSIPPDRARFF.

This chain uses TRBV7-8 with TRBJ2-1, with a possible D match to TRBD2 (6 bases). The V and J ends lost 7 bases and 6 bases respectively, with 16 bases between them. CDR1 is SGHVS, CDR2 FQNEAQ, per germline. This CDR3 is built from 14 residues. CDR3 residues: CASIPPGGSNEQFF. CDR3 nucleotides: TGTGCCAGCATTCCCCCTGGGGGGAGCAATGAGCAGTTCTTC.

The chain links TRBV5-1 to TRBJ2-6; 8 bases fit TRBD1. V lost 4 bases to trimming and J lost 2 bases; unmatched junction nucleotides: 5. The CDR3 runs to 16 residues. CDR1 and CDR2 from the germline V gene are SGHRS and YFSETQ. CDR3 bases: TGCGCCAGCAGCGCAGGGGGCCGAGCTGGGGCCAACGTCCTGACTTTC. Its protein is CASSAGGRAGANVLTF. The whole variable domain, remainder taken from reference TRBV5-1 and TRBJ2-6, is KAGVTQTPRYLIKTRGQQVTLSCSPISGHRSVSWYQQTPGQGLQFLFEYFSETQRNKGNFPGRFSGRQFSNSRSEMNVSTLELGDSALYLCASSAGGRAGANVLTFGAGSRLTVL.

The chain carries TRBV28 and TRBJ1-2, with TRBD1 matching over 10 bases. Per the germline V gene, CDR1 is MDHEN and CDR2 is SYDVKM. The V segment lost 2 bases and the J segment 9 bases; nucleotides outside the gene matches: 9. This CDR3 is 15 amino acids long. The CDR3 region is CASSLTGTGDSRYTF. The CDR3 nucleotides read TGTGCCAGCAGTTTAACCGGGACAGGGGACTCTCGCTACACCTTC.

Remarks on this clone: At one end, the junction sequence differs from germline, possibly due to a read error. The rearrangement uses TRBV5-1 and TRBJ1-5; a weak D match, TRBD1 (5 bases). The CDR3 length is 13 residues. In germline, CDR1 is SGHRS, CDR2 YFSETQ. The CDR3 loop is CASSRQPDQPQHF. The CDR3 DNA is TGCGCCAGCAGCCGACAGCCCGATCAACCCCAGCATTTT.

The chain recombines TRBV21-1 with TRBJ1-1; whether TRBD1, the table's D call, matches the DNA was not checked. TRBV21-1 has pseudogene status. The CDR3 has 14 residues. CDR3 DNA: TGTGCCAGCAGAAACAGGGGGGGGGACACTGAAGCTTTCTTT. Residues: CASRNRGGDTEAFF.

V usage is TRBV15 and J usage is TRBJ1-5, with 7 bases identical to TRBD1. J lost 3 bases, V lost 4 bases, and 6 bases had no gene match. CDR1 is LNHNV, CDR2 YYDKDF, per germline (reference sequence). This CDR3 spans 15 amino acids. The CDR3 protein is CATSIFRGVNQPQHF. The DNA of the CDR3 is TGTGCCACCAGCATTTTCAGGGGGGTCAATCAGCCCCAGCATTTT. Full variable domain (rest looked up from reference TRBV15 and TRBJ1-5): DAMVIQNPRYQVTQFGKPVTLSCSQTLNHNVMYWYQQKSSQAPKLLFHYYDKDFNNEADTPDNFQSRRPNTSFCFLDIRSPGLGDTAMYLCATSIFRGVNQPQHFGDGTRLSIL.

The chain employs TRBV6-5 and TRBJ1-6; D is ambiguous. The V gene lost 4 bases and the J gene lost 7 bases, with 11 bases spanning the gap. CDR3 size: 14 residues. CDR1 and CDR2 (germline): MNHEY, SVGAGI. The CDR3 reads CASSSRIPNSPLHF. DNA for the CDR3: TGTGCCAGCAGTTCCAGGATACCAAATTCACCCCTCCACTTT.

This rearrangement joins TRBV28 to TRBJ1-4; no reliable D call. Trimming pared 3 bases from V and 6 bases from J, leaving 11 bases between. This CDR3 contains 14 residues. Germline assignment: CDR1 MDHEN and CDR2 SYDVKM. In DNA form, the CDR3 reads TGTGCCAGCAGTTTGTGGAGGGTTGATGAAAAACTGTTTTTT. Translation: CASSLWRVDEKLFF.

This clone was detected once. The chain uses TRBV5-1 and TRBJ2-7; 7 bases fit TRBD2. V lost 4 bases, J lost 4 bases, and 11 bases stayed unmatched. The CDR3 extends over 15 amino acids. Germline values: CDR1 SGHRS, CDR2 YFSETQ. CDR3 loop: CASSPQEGGTYEQYF. The CDR3 DNA reads as TGCGCCAGCAGCCCTCAGGAGGGAGGGACGTACGAGCAGTACTTC.

The chain combines TRBV28 with TRBJ2-1; weak D call: TRBD2 (5 bases). This CDR3 spans 12 amino acids. CDR1 MDHEN and CDR2 SYDVKM come from the germline V gene. V was pared by 7 bases and J by 2 bases, with 6 bases between. In DNA, the CDR3 is TGTGCCAGCATGACTACCTACAATGAGCAGTTCTTC. This codes for CASMTTYNEQFF. Full variable domain (rest looked up from reference TRBV28 and TRBJ2-1): DVKVTQSSRYLVKRTGEKVFLECVQDMDHENMFWYRQDPGLGLRLIYFSYDVKMKEKGDIPEGYSVSREKKERFSLILESASTNQTSMYLCASMTTYNEQFFGPGTRLTVL.

This rearrangement joins TRBV27 to TRBJ2-7, with D uncertain. CDR3 length: 14 amino acids. Germline V CDR1 and CDR2: MNHEY, SMNVEV (reference sequence). V shed 5 bases and J shed 4 bases, with 15 bases lying between them. The CDR3 bases are TGTGCCAGCAGTAAAACCGATCACAATTACGAGCAGTACTTC. Translated: CASSKTDHNYEQYF.